This T cell receptor beta chain was obtained from a study of cytomegalovirus exposure and HLA in healthy donors. Points from the study as a whole: It was confirmed in vitro that three of the CMV-associated chains were specific for CMV antigens. Roughly uniform depth of sequencing across donors was assumed in presence/absence analyses. In an earlier analysis, productive rearrangement rates for most beta V segments clustered near 87% or 30%.

The CDR3 extends over 14 amino acids. With 4 bases clipped from V and 7 bases from J, the junction kept 4 bases outside the gene matches. Germline V gene data show CDR1 as LNHNV and CDR2 as YYDKDF (reference sequence). With 60 Vbeta and 13 Jbeta primers, the PCR was carried out. TCRdb keeps only in-frame clones here, not all; method: immunoSEQ multiplex PCR. The sample gives tens of thousands of clones, 55% to 65% of which show up once; 14% to 15% is in the top ten. For this clone: Antigen unknown.

This clonotype originated in a woman aged 40-49 years in good health and CMV-seropositive. The sequencing sample was made of PBMCs. V and J are TRBV15 and TRBJ2-1, with 10 bases lining up with TRBD2. The CDR3 nucleotides read TGTGCCACCAGCAACCTAGCGGGAGTAAATGAGCAGTTCTTC. It codes for CATSNLAGVNEQFF.